This entry describes one T cell receptor (beta chain). Its antigen is as yet unknown. CDR1 is SGHDT, CDR2 YYEEEE, per germline. V dropped 2 bases and J dropped 1 base, with 9 bases sitting between them. The CDR3 loop spans 14 amino acids. This entry belongs to a study of cytomegalovirus exposure and HLA in healthy donors. Study-level points and caveats: There were a few CMV-associated chains whose specificity for CMV antigens was confirmed in vitro. Many donors shared some public TCRs, even though most TCR sequences were rare.

Sequencing used immunoSEQ multiplex PCR; TCRdb keeps in-frame clones, though not all of them. The sample yields approximately 220,000 clones, around nine tenths seen once. The TCR was taken from a man aged 18 to 30 in good health and CMV-seronegative. The sample taken for sequencing was PBMCs. V and J are TRBV5-6 and TRBJ2-5; a weak D match, TRBD1 (6 bases). The CDR3 sequence: CASSFGRGQETQYF. In DNA form, the CDR3 reads TGTGCCAGCAGCTTCGGCAGGGGCCAAGAGACCCAGTACTTC. Full variable domain (missing parts from reference TRBV5-6 and TRBJ2-5): DAGVTQSPTHLIKTRGQQVTLRCSPKSGHDTVSWYQQALGQGPQFIFQYYEEEERQRGNFPDRFSGHQFPNYSSELNVNALLLGDSALYLCASSFGRGQETQYFGPGTRLLVL.